One T cell receptor (beta chain) is described in this entry. Antigen specificity is unknown. Buffy coats from healthy blood donors served as controls. V shed 5 bases and J 1 base; nucleotides not matched to a gene: 5. Germline V gene lookup returns CDR1 SGHRS and CDR2 YFSETQ. The CDR3 extends over 15 amino acids. The entry originates in a study of STAT5B mutations in CD4+ large granular lymphocyte leukemia. As for the study in general: The CDR3 'QG' motif was associated with a particular HLA allele among healthy donors.

General study points: Top patient clones used TRBV06 genes more often: 8/27 versus 2/35 in controls. No patients shared main leukemic clonotypes, though about 24% appeared at low frequency elsewhere.

TCRdb's copy holds only in-frame clones and misses some; the assay was immunoSEQ multiplex PCR. The table has more than 30,000 clones, roughly three quarters seen once; the top ten hold less than 3%. The sample was CD4+ T cells from blood buffy coats. This sequence originates from a human donor in good health. V usage is TRBV5-1 and J usage is TRBJ2-1; 8 bases are shared with TRBD1. CDR3 residues: CASSPGGASYNEQFF. Here the CDR3 DNA reads TGCGCCAGCAGTCCAGGGGGCGCGTCCTACAATGAGCAGTTCTTC.